Included here is one T cell receptor (beta chain) sequence, with context. Antigen unknown. The data were taken from a study of cytomegalovirus exposure and HLA in healthy donors. This CDR3 comprises 15 residues. Trimming pared 2 bases from V and 5 bases from J, leaving 12 bases between. CDR1 and CDR2 (germline): SEHNR, FQNEAQ (reference sequence). Study-wide results and caveats: The productive fraction for most TCR beta V segments was about 87% or about 30% in an earlier analysis. TCR beta chains numbering under 200 were designated cytomegalovirus-associated.

PCR involved 60 Vbeta and 13 Jbeta primers. Per the original data handling: Roughly 12 million shared chains were among approximately 87 million unique TCR beta chains counted in a later analysis. Only in-frame clones appear in the TCRdb table, and some are missing; sequencing was by immunoSEQ multiplex PCR. V and J calls and clone size are given by that table; D and trimming were obtained from the DNA. The profile covers some 130,000 clones, with around 77% appearing a single time and around 2% taken by the ten largest. The sequence derives from a man younger than 45 in good health and CMV-seronegative. V usage is TRBV7-9 and J usage is TRBJ1-4; D may be TRBD1 (6 bases). The material sequenced was PBMCs. CDR3 region: CASSLFGGANEKLFF. The CDR3 DNA is TGTGCCAGCAGCTTATTCGGGGGGGCCAATGAAAAACTGTTTTTT.